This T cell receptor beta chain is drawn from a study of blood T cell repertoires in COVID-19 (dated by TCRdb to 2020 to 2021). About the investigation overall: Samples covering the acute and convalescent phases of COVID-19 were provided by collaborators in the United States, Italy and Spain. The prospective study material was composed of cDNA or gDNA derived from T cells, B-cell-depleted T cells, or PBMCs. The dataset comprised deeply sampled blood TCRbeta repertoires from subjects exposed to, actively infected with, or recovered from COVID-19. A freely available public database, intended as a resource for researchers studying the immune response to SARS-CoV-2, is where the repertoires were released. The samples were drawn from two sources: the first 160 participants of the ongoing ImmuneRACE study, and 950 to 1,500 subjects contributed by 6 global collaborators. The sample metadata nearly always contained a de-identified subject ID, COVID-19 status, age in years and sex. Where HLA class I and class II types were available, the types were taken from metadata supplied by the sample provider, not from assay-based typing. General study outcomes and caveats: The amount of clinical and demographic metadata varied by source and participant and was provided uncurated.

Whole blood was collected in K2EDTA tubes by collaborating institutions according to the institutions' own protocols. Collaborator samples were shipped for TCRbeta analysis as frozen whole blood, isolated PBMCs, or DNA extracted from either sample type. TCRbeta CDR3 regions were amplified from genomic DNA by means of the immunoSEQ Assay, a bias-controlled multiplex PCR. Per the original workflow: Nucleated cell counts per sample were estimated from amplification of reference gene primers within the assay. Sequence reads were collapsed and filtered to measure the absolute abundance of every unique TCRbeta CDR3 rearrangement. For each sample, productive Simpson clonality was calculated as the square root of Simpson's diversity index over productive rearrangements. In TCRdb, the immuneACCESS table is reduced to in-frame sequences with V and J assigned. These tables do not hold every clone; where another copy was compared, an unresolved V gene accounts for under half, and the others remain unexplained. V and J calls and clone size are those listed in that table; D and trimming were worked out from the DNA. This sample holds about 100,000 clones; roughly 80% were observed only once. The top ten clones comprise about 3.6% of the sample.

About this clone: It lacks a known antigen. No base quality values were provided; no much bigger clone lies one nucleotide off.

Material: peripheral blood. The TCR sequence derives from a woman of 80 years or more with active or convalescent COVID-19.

CDR3 region: CASSFYSNQPQHF. The DNA sequence is TGTGCCAGCAGTTTCTATAGCAATCAGCCCCAGCATTTT. The rearrangement joined TRBV27 to TRBJ1-5; no D gene call is confident. From its cysteine to its phenylalanine, the CDR3 spans 13 amino acids. The sequence is cut down to CDR3 DNA, 39 bases in frame from base 1. The trim is 3 bases for V and 0 bases for J, with a gap of 3 bases between the germline ends. Via the germline V gene (reference sequence), CDR1 is MNHEY and CDR2 SMNVEV.